This is a list of T cell receptor beta chains from one sample in a study of blood T cell repertoires in COVID-19. This table comes from immunoSEQ multiplex PCR, and its TCRdb copy is limited to in-frame clones, with some not included. The sample lists some 170,000 clones; 70% to 90% were seen once. What was sequenced was peripheral blood. All receptors come from a human donor in a cohort sampled during active COVID-19. Each CDR3 is given with its conserved first and last residue. D genes are given only for firm matches. Clone size is not always given. Where it is, it says once, few, many or a class for expanded clones.

clone_size d_call j_call v_call cdr3_nt cdr3_aa
NA TRBD1 TRBJ2-3 TRBV10-1 TGCGCCAGCAGTGAGTCATACAGGGGAACAGATACGCAGTATTTT CASSESYRGTDTQYF
NA TRBD1 TRBJ1-2 TRBV29-1 TGCAGCGGAGAAGGGACAGGGACGAATGGCTACACCTTC CSGEGTGTNGYTF
NA NA TRBJ1-1 TRBV11-3 TGTGCCAGCAGCTTACGTCCGGGGGAAAACACTGAAGCTTTCTTT CASSLRPGENTEAFF
NA NA TRBJ2-7 TRBV15 TGTGCCACCAGCAGACCCGCATCAGGCTTCTACGAGCAGTACTTC CATSRPASGFYEQYF
NA NA TRBJ2-3 TRBV6-5 TGTGCCAGCAGTTACTCCTCGGTGCGCACAGATACGCAGTATTTT CASSYSSVRTDTQYF
NA NA TRBJ2-7 TRBV20-1 TGCAGTGCTAGTGGCCAGAACTACTACGAGCAGTACTTC CSASGQNYYEQYF
NA TRBD2 TRBJ2-3 TRBV15 TGTGCCACCAGCAGGGATCTAGCGGGAGCTGGTACAGATACGCAGTATTTT CATSRDLAGAGTDTQYF
NA NA TRBJ1-1 TRBV19 TGTGCCAGTAGTACGCACAGCGGGCTGAACACTGAAGCTTTCTTT CASSTHSGLNTEAFF
NA TRBD1 TRBJ2-5 TRBV5-1 TGCGCCAGCAGCTCCCCGGGACAGGGACAAGAGACCCAGTACTTC CASSSPGQGQETQYF
NA NA TRBJ2-5 TRBV7-8 TGTGCCAGCAGCTTAGCGCTCTCAGGGCAAGAGACCCAGTACTTC CASSLALSGQETQYF
once NA TRBJ1-1 TRBV19 TGTGCCAGTATTTCGCAGGGGATCGACACTGAAGCTTTCTTT CASISQGIDTEAFF
NA TRBD1 TRBJ2-7 TRBV5-1 TGCGCCAGCAGCGCCGGACAGGGCTGGCACGAGCAGTACTTC CASSAGQGWHEQYF
NA NA TRBJ2-1 TRBV19 TGTGCCAGTAGTATATCGGCGGGCCACAATGAGCAGTTCTTC CASSISAGHNEQFF
NA TRBD2 TRBJ2-3 TRBV29-1 TGCAGCGTTGAAACTAGCGGGACCCGCGCAGATACGCAGTATTTT CSVETSGTRADTQYF
few TRBD2 TRBJ2-3 TRBV7-2 TGTGCCAGCAGCTTCGAGGGACTAGCGGGAGGGCTAAGGGATACGCAGTATTTT CASSFEGLAGGLRDTQYF
NA NA TRBJ2-1 TRBV27 TGTGCCAGCAGCCCTTCCCGGGGAAGTTTCGAATTGGATGAGCAGTTCTTC CASSPSRGSFELDEQFF
few NA TRBJ1-2 TRBV30 TGTGCCTGGAGTGCGCGGGGGGTTAACTATGGCTACACCTTC CAWSARGVNYGYTF
NA TRBD1 TRBJ1-6 TRBV6-2/TRBV6-3 TGTGCCAGCAGCCTCGCCGGGACAGTTAATTCACCCCTCCACTTT CASSLAGTVNSPLHF
few NA TRBJ1-5 TRBV3-1/TRBV3-2 TGTGCCAGCAGCCAAGATGGTAGAGGGAATCAGCCCCAGCATTTT CASSQDGRGNQPQHF
NA NA TRBJ1-1 TRBV5-5 TGTGCCAGCAGTTTCGAGGGGGACACTGAAGCTTTCTTT CASSFEGDTEAFF
NA TRBD1 TRBJ2-6 TRBV7-6 TGTGCCAGCAGCCCGAGGACAGGGGGCGCTGGGGCCAACGTCCTGACTTTC CASSPRTGGAGANVLTF
NA NA TRBJ2-1 TRBV4-3 TGCGCCAGCAGCCAAGACTCCGTTTCCCATGAGCAGTTCTTC CASSQDSVSHEQFF
NA NA TRBJ2-1 TRBV18 TGTGCCAGCTCACCGTTTAGGACTTCCTACAATGAGCAGTTCTTC CASSPFRTSYNEQFF
NA NA TRBJ2-2 TRBV4-3 TGCGCCAGCAGCCAAGGGACAACCTACACCGGGGAGCTGTTTTTT CASSQGTTYTGELFF
few NA TRBJ1-4 TRBV7-9 TGTGCCAGCAGCTTAGGTTGGGGCGAAAAACTGTTTTTT CASSLGWGEKLFF
few NA TRBJ1-5 TRBV2 TGTGCCAGCAGTGATATTTCGGGGAATCAGCCCCAGCATTTT CASSDISGNQPQHF
NA NA TRBJ1-1 TRBV28 TGTGCCAGCAGTTTAATTGAGGTCATGAACACTGAAGCTTTCTTT CASSLIEVMNTEAFF
NA TRBD2 TRBJ2-7 TRBV5-4 TGTGCCAGCAGCTCCGGGACTAGGGTGGGCGAGCAGTACTTC CASSSGTRVGEQYF
NA TRBD2 TRBJ2-3 TRBV7-2 TGTGCCAGCAGCTTAGGGACTAGCGGGAATTTT CASSLGTSGNF
NA TRBD1 TRBJ1-1 TRBV27 TGTGCCAGCAGTTTAGGGACAGGGACTGAAGCTTTCTTT CASSLGTGTEAFF
few NA TRBJ2-7 TRBV6-5 TGTGCCAGCAGTCTTACAGGGTCTAAGGGCAGCGAGCAGTACTTC CASSLTGSKGSEQYF
NA TRBD1 TRBJ1-3 TRBV19 TGTGCCAGTACAGACAGGGGGACCGGAAACACCATATATTTT CASTDRGTGNTIYF
NA TRBD1 TRBJ2-7 TRBV6-5 TGTGCCAGCAGTTCGCACCGGACAGGCCGACGGAGAGAGCAGTACTTC CASSSHRTGRRREQYF
NA TRBD2 TRBJ2-6 TRBV15 TGTGCCACCAGCGGTGAGGTAGCGGGAGTTTCTGGGGCCAACGTCCTGACTTTC CATSGEVAGVSGANVLTF
NA TRBD1 TRBJ1-5 TRBV7-2 TGTGCCAGCAGCTCTCGACAGGGTGAGCAGCCCCAGCATTTT CASSSRQGEQPQHF
NA TRBD2 TRBJ2-3 TRBV5-1 TGCGCCAGCAGCACAGGGACTAGCGGGTTACCAACCCCTAGCACAGATACGCAATATTTT CASSTGTSGLPTPSTDTQYF
NA TRBD1 TRBJ2-1 TRBV4-1 TGCGCCAGCAGCCAGTTTAGGGGGCCAGATGAGCAGTTCTTC CASSQFRGPDEQFF
NA NA TRBJ1-5 TRBV27 TGTGCCAGCAGGACTTATAGCAATCAGCCCCAGCATTTT CASRTYSNQPQHF
many TRBD1 TRBJ1-5 TRBV28 TGTGCCAGCAGTTCGGACAGGGAACCTCAGCCCCAGCATTTT CASSSDREPQPQHF
NA NA TRBJ2-2 TRBV12-1 TGTGCCAGCAGCCTTCCAATTAGCGGATATGACACCGGGGAGCTGTTTTTT CASSLPISGYDTGELFF
NA NA TRBJ2-1 TRBV30 TGTGCCTGGAGTGTACTGGGCGGGGAAAGGAATGAGCAGTTCTTC CAWSVLGGERNEQFF
NA NA TRBJ1-2 TRBV7-9 TGTGCCAGCAGCGAAGGGGTTTGGGGCTACACCTTC CASSEGVWGYTF
NA NA TRBJ2-3 TRBV5-1 TGCGCCAGCAGCTTGGCTATCGGGAGTGGTACAGATACGCAGTATTTT CASSLAIGSGTDTQYF
NA TRBD1 TRBJ1-4 TRBV5-1 TGCGCCAGCAGCAAGGGACAGCCTAATGAAAAACTGTTTTTT CASSKGQPNEKLFF
NA NA TRBJ2-2 TRBV5-6 TGTGCCAGCAGCCCCCACGGAGGGCCGAACACCGGGGAGCTGTTTTTT CASSPHGGPNTGELFF
NA NA TRBJ1-3 TRBV2 TGTGCCAGTGGAAGGGCGGGGGATCCGGGAAACACCATATATTTT CASGRAGDPGNTIYF
once NA TRBJ2-1 TRBV12-3/TRBV12-4 TGTGCCAGCAGTCACGACAGCAATGAGCAGTTCTTC CASSHDSNEQFF
NA NA TRBJ2-1 TRBV5-1 TGCGCCAGCAGCTTGGCACAGTACAATGAGCAGTTCTTC CASSLAQYNEQFF
NA NA TRBJ1-1 TRBV11-2 TGTGCCAGCAGCCGACGGGAAATGGGCACTGAAGCTTTCTTT CASSRREMGTEAFF
few NA TRBJ1-6 TRBV5-4 TGTGCCAGCAGCTTGCAGCGGGCAAATTCACCCCTCCACTTT CASSLQRANSPLHF
NA TRBD1 TRBJ2-5 TRBV6-5 TGTGCCAGCAGTTACGGCCAGGGACAGGGGGCAGAGACCCAGTACTTC CASSYGQGQGAETQYF
NA TRBD2 TRBJ2-3 TRBV11-3 TGTGCCAGCAGCACGGGACTAGCGGGGGGCACAGATACGCAGTATTTT CASSTGLAGGTDTQYF
NA TRBD2 TRBJ2-3 TRBV27 TGTGCCAGCAGAGGGACTAGCGGAACAGATACGCAGTATTTT CASRGTSGTDTQYF
NA TRBD1 TRBJ1-1 TRBV19 TGTGCCAGTAGGACCAAATTACAGGGGATTAGGGCTGAAGCTTTCTTT CASRTKLQGIRAEAFF
NA NA TRBJ2-7 TRBV19 TGTGCCAGTAGCCCCATCAGTTCACCAGGGCACCACGAGCAGTACTTC CASSPISSPGHHEQYF
few TRBD1 TRBJ1-5 TRBV10-3 TGTGCCATCAGTGTAGACAGGGATCAGCCCCAGCATTTT CAISVDRDQPQHF
NA TRBD1 TRBJ1-4 TRBV30 TGTGCCTGGAGTGTACGGCCAGGGGGGTCCGAGGGAAAACTGTTTTTT CAWSVRPGGSEGKLFF